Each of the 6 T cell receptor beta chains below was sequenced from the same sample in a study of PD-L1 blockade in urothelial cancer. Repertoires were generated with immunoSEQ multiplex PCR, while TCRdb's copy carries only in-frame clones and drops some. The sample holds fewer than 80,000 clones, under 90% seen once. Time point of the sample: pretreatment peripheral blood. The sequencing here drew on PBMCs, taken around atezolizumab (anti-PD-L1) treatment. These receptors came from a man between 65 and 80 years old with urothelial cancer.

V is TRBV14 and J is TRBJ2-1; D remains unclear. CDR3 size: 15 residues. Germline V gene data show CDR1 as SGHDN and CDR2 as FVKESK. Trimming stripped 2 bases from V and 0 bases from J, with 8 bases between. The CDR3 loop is CASSQFLSSYNEQFF. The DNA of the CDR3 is TGTGCCAGCAGCCAATTCTTGAGCTCCTACAATGAGCAGTTCTTC.

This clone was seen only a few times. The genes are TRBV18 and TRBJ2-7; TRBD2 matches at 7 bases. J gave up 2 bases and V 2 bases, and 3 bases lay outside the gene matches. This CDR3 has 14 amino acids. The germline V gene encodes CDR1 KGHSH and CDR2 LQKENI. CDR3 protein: CASSPGDYAYEQYF. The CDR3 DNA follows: TGTGCCAGCTCACCAGGGGACTATGCCTACGAGCAGTACTTC.

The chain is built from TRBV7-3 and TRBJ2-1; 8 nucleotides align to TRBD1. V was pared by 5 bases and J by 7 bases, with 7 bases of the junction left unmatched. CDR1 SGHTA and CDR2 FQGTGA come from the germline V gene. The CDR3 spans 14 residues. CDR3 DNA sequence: TGTGCCAGCAGCCCAGGGACAGGAGGGAATGAGCAGTTCTTC. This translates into CASSPGTGGNEQFF.

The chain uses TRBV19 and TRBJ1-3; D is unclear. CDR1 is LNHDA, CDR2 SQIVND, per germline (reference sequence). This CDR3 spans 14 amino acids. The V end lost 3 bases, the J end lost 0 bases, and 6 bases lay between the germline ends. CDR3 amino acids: CASSMARSGNTIYF. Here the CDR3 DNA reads TGTGCCAGTAGTATGGCTCGCTCTGGAAACACCATATATTTT.

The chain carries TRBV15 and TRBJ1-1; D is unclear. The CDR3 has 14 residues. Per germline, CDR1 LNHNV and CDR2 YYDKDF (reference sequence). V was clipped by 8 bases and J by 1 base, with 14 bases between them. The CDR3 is CATSPGGSNTEAFF. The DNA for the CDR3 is TGTGCCACCTCCCCGGGAGGATCGAACACTGAAGCTTTCTTT.

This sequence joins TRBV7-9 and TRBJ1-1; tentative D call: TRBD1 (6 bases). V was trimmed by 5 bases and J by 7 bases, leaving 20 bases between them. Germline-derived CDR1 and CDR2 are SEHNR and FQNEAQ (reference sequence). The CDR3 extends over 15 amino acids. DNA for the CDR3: TGTGCCAGCAGCCCACAGGCCGGGACACGCATTGAAGCTTTCTTT. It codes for CASSPQAGTRIEAFF.